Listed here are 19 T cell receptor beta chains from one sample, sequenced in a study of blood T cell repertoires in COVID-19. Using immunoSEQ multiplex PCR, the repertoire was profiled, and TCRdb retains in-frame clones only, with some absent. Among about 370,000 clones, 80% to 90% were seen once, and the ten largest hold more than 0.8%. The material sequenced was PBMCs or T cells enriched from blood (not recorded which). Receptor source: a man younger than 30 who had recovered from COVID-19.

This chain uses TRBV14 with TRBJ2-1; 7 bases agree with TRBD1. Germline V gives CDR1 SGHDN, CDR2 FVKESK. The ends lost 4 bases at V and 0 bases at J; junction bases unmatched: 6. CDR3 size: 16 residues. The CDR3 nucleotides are TGTGCCAGCAGCCGAACAGGGGATGGCTCCTACAATGAGCAGTTCTTC. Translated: CASSRTGDGSYNEQFF. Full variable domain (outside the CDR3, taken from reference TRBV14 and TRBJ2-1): EAGVTQFPSHSVIEKGQTVTLRCDPISGHDNLYWYRRVMGKEIKFLLHFVKESKQDESGMPNNRFLAERTGGTYSTLKVQPAELEDSGVYFCASSRTGDGSYNEQFFGPGTRLTVL.

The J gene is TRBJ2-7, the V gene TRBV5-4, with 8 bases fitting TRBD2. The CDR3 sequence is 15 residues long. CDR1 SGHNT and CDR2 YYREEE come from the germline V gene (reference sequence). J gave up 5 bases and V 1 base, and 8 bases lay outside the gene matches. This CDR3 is CASSLTRGGYDEQYF. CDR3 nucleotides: TGTGCCAGCAGCTTGACACGGGGGGGCTACGACGAGCAGTACTTC.

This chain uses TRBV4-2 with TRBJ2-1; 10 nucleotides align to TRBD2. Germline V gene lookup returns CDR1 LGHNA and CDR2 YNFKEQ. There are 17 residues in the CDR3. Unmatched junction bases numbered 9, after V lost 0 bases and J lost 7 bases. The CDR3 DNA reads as TGTGCCAGCAGCCAAGATCTGATGCGTAGCGGGGGGAATGAGCAGTTCTTC. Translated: CASSQDLMRSGGNEQFF.

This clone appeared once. The CDR3 coding sequence is TGTGCCAGTAATCCTAGCGGGAGGGCAAAACAAGAGACCCAGTACTTC. It translates to CASNPSGRAKQETQYF. V gene TRBV19 combines with J gene TRBJ2-5, with 12 bases lining up with TRBD2. This CDR3 is built from 16 residues. Germline V gene lookup returns CDR1 LNHDA and CDR2 SQIVND (reference sequence). V lost 7 bases and J lost 2; bases outside the gene matches: 8.

The CDR3 region has the DNA TGTGCCAGCAGCTTCGGCGGCACTGAAGCTTTCTTT. It yields the protein CASSFGGTEAFF. The chain uses TRBV5-6 and TRBJ1-1; D gene unclear. V was trimmed by 2 bases and J by 4 bases, leaving 6 bases between them. The CDR3 spans 12 residues. The germline V gene has CDR1 SGHDT and CDR2 YYEEEE.

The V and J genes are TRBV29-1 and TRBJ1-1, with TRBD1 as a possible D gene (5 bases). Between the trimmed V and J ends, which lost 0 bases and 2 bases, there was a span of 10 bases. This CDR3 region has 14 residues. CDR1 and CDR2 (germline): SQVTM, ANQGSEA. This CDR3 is CSVEERQPNTEAFF. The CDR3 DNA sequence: TGCAGCGTTGAAGAAAGACAGCCCAACACTGAAGCTTTCTTT.

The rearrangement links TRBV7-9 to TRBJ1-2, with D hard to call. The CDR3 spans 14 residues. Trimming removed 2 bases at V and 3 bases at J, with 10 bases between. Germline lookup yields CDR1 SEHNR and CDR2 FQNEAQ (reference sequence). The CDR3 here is CASSLNVRDYGYTF. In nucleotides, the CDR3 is TGTGCCAGCAGCTTAAATGTCCGGGACTATGGCTACACCTTC.

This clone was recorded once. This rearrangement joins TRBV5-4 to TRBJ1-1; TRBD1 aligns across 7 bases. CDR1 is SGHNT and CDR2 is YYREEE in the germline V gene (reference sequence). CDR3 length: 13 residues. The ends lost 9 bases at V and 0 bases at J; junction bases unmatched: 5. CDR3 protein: CATTGAVNTEAFF. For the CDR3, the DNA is TGTGCCACCACAGGGGCGGTGAACACTGAAGCTTTCTTT.

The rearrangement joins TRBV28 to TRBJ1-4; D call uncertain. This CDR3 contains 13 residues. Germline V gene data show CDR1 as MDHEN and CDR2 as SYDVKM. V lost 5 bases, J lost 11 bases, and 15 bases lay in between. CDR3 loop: CASSPPGERKLFF. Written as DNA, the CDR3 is TGTGCCAGCAGTCCGCCCGGGGAGAGGAAACTGTTTTTT. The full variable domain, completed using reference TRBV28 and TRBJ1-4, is DVKVTQSSRYLVKRTGEKVFLECVQDMDHENMFWYRQDPGLGLRLIYFSYDVKMKEKGDIPEGYSVSREKKERFSLILESASTNQTSMYLCASSPPGERKLFFGSGTQLSVL.

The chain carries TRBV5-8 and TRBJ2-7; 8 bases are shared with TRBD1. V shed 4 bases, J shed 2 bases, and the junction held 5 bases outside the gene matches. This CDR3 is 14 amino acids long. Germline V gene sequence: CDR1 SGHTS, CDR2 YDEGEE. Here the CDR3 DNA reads TGTGCCAGCAGCGTCCGGGACAGGACCTACGAGCAGTACTTC. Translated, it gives CASSVRDRTYEQYF.

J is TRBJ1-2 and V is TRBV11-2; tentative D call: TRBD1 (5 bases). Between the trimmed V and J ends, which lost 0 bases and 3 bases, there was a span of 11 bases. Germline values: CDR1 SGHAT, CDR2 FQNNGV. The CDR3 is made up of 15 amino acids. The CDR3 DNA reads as TGTGCCAGCAGCTTAGAGACAGCCGGGTACTATGGCTACACCTTC. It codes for CASSLETAGYYGYTF.

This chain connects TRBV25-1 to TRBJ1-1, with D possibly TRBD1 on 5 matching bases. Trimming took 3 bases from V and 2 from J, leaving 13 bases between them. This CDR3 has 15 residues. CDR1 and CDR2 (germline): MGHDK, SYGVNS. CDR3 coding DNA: TGTGCCAGCAGTGAGACCGGACAAGCTAACACTGAAGCTTTCTTT. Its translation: CASSETGQANTEAFF.

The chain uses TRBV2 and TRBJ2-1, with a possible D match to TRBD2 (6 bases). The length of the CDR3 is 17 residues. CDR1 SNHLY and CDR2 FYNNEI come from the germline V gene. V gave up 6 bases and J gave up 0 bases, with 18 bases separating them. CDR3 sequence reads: CASSRDFRSFSYNEQFF. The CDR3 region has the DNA TGTGCCAGCAGCCGGGACTTTCGAAGTTTCTCCTACAATGAGCAGTTCTTC.

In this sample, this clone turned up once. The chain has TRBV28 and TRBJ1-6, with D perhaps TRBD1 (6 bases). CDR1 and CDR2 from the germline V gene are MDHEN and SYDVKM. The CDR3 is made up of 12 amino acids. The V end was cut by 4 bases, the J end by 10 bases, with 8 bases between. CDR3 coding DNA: TGTGCCAGCAGTTACAGGGACTCACCCCTCCACTTT. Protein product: CASSYRDSPLHF. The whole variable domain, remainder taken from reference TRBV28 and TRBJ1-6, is DVKVTQSSRYLVKRTGEKVFLECVQDMDHENMFWYRQDPGLGLRLIYFSYDVKMKEKGDIPEGYSVSREKKERFSLILESASTNQTSMYLCASSYRDSPLHFGNGTRLTVT.

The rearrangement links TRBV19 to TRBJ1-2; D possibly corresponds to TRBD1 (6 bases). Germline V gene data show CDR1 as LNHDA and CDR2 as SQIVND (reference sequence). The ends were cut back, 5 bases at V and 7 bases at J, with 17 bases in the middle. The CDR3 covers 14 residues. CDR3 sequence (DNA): TGTGCCAGTAGTGCCGGACAGACCCCACCTGGCTACACCTTC. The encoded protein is CASSAGQTPPGYTF.

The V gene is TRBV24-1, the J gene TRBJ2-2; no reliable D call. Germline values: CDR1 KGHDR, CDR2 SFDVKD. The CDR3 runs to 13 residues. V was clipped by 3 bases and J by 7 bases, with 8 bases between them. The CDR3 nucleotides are TGTGCCACCAGTGATGAAGCGATCGGGGAGCTGTTTTTT. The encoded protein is CATSDEAIGELFF.

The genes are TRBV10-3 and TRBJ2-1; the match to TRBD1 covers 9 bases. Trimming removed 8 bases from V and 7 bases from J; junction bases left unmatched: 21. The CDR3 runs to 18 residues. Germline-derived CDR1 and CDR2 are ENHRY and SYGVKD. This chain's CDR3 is CAIQDSRPGTGSLNEQFF. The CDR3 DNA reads TGTGCCATCCAAGATTCAAGACCTGGGACAGGGTCATTGAATGAGCAGTTCTTC.

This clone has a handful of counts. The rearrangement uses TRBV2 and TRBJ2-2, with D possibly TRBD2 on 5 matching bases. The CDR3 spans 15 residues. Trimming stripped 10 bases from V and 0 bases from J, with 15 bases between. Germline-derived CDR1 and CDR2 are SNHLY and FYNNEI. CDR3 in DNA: TGTGCCACCCAACAGACTACTTCGAACACCGGGGAGCTGTTTTTT. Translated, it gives CATQQTTSNTGELFF.

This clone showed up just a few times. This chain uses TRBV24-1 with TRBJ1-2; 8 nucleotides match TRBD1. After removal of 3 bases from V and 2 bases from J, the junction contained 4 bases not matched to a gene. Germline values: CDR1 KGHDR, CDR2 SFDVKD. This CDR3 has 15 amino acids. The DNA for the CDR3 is TGTGCCACCAGTGATCCCGGACAGGGAAACTATGGCTACACCTTC. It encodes CATSDPGQGNYGYTF.